The entry below gives a single T cell receptor (beta chain) sequence along with its context. What it binds is not known. The repertoire was sequenced with immunoSEQ multiplex PCR; TCRdb's copy has only in-frame clones and lacks some. Of roughly 41,000 clones listed, roughly 66% are singletons. Germline V gene lookup returns CDR1 DFQATT and CDR2 SNEGSKA (reference sequence). Trimming stripped 3 bases from V and 0 bases from J, with 14 bases between. The CDR3 has 15 residues. Under the ViraFEST assay, PBMC were stimulated with viral peptide pools so that antigen-specific CD4+ T cells expanded. Sequencing was performed afterwards. Scientists isolated CD4+ T cells after a roughly ten-day culture period ended. Vaccine recipients had no previous SARS-CoV-2 infection; their nucleocapsid antibodies were negative. The sample originates from a study of vaccination effects on CD4 cells after COVID-19.

J is TRBJ1-2 and V is TRBV20-1; D gene uncertain. The sample consisted of CD4+ T cells from PBMCs cultured with HCoV-OC43 spike peptides, taken before COVID-19 vaccination. As for subset: HCoV-OC43 spike overlapping peptide pool stimulation. The sequence came from a human donor who received a COVID-19 vaccine. In DNA, the CDR3 is TGCAGTGCTAGTGCTCACAGCCAAGCTAACTATGGCTACACCTTC. This gives the protein CSASAHSQANYGYTF.